A selection of T cell receptor beta chains follows, all from one sample in a study of T cell changes during pregnancy in multiple sclerosis. Assay: immunoSEQ multiplex PCR; the TCRdb copy retains only in-frame clones and omits some. The sample has about 28,000 clones, more than 75% seen once; the top ten hold 6.5% to 9.5%. Sequenced material: CD8+ T cells from peripheral blood mononuclear cells, taken after pregnancy. Every receptor here comes from a female donor with multiple sclerosis, enrolled in a pregnancy study. Each CDR3 is given with its conserved first and last residue. Each record gives: D gene, CDR3 length, clone size, V gene, J gene, CDR3 protein, CDR3 DNA. D genes are given only for firm matches. Rows give clone size only sometimes, using once, few, many, or a class for an expanded clone.

d_call: -; cdr3_length: 18; clone_size: -; v_call: TRBV5-4; j_call: TRBJ1-6; cdr3_aa: CASSLPSHGDFVASPLHF; cdr3_nt: TGTGCCAGCAGCTTGCCCTCGCACGGGGATTTCGTGGCTTCACCCCTCCACTTT
d_call: TRBD1; cdr3_length: 17; clone_size: -; v_call: TRBV4-1; j_call: TRBJ2-7; cdr3_aa: CASSQEPGTGPRGEQYF; cdr3_nt: TGCGCCAGCAGCCAGGAACCTGGGACAGGGCCTCGGGGGGAGCAGTACTTC
d_call: -; cdr3_length: 13; clone_size: -; v_call: TRBV11-2; j_call: TRBJ1-1; cdr3_aa: CASSLRLNTEAFF; cdr3_nt: TGTGCCAGCAGCTTACGGTTGAACACTGAAGCTTTCTTT
d_call: TRBD2; cdr3_length: 15; clone_size: -; v_call: TRBV27; j_call: TRBJ2-1; cdr3_aa: CASSRRLAGGNEQFF; cdr3_nt: TGTGCCAGCAGTAGGAGGCTAGCGGGGGGCAATGAGCAGTTCTTC
d_call: TRBD1; cdr3_length: 15; clone_size: -; v_call: TRBV9; j_call: TRBJ1-6; cdr3_aa: CASSPGQGENSPLHF; cdr3_nt: TGTGCCAGCAGCCCCGGACAGGGAGAGAATTCACCCCTCCACTTT
d_call: -; cdr3_length: 15; clone_size: -; v_call: TRBV19; j_call: TRBJ1-1; cdr3_aa: CASSIDSSINTEAFF; cdr3_nt: TGTGCCAGTAGTATTGACAGTAGTATCAACACTGAAGCTTTCTTT
d_call: TRBD2; cdr3_length: 17; clone_size: -; v_call: TRBV4-2; j_call: TRBJ2-3; cdr3_aa: CASSPIGGAKGTDTQYF; cdr3_nt: TGTGCCAGCAGCCCCATCGGGGGGGCAAAGGGCACAGATACGCAGTATTTT
d_call: -; cdr3_length: 16; clone_size: -; v_call: TRBV5-1; j_call: TRBJ2-1; cdr3_aa: CASSFSGTRRYNEQFF; cdr3_nt: TGCGCCAGCAGCTTCTCCGGGACACGACGTTACAATGAGCAGTTCTTC
d_call: -; cdr3_length: 15; clone_size: -; v_call: TRBV9; j_call: TRBJ1-3; cdr3_aa: CASSVTGSAGNTIYF; cdr3_nt: TGTGCCAGCAGCGTAACAGGCAGTGCTGGAAACACCATATATTTT
d_call: -; cdr3_length: 16; clone_size: -; v_call: TRBV9; j_call: TRBJ2-2; cdr3_aa: CASSVQTGVNTGELFF; cdr3_nt: TGTGCCAGCAGCGTCCAGACGGGAGTCAACACCGGGGAGCTGTTTTTT
d_call: -; cdr3_length: 15; clone_size: -; v_call: TRBV29-1; j_call: TRBJ2-3; cdr3_aa: CSVDDRAGGTDTQYF; cdr3_nt: TGCAGCGTTGATGATAGGGCAGGGGGCACAGATACGCAGTATTTT
d_call: -; cdr3_length: 14; clone_size: -; v_call: TRBV4-1; j_call: TRBJ2-3; cdr3_aa: CASSPHRLADTQYF; cdr3_nt: TGCGCCAGCAGTCCCCATCGACTAGCAGATACGCAGTATTTT
d_call: -; cdr3_length: 14; clone_size: -; v_call: TRBV7-6; j_call: TRBJ1-2; cdr3_aa: CASSLGTEDQGYTF; cdr3_nt: TGTGCCAGCAGCTTAGGTACAGAAGATCAGGGCTACACCTTC
d_call: -; cdr3_length: 15; clone_size: -; v_call: TRBV2; j_call: TRBJ2-7; cdr3_aa: CASGRDLNVVYEQYF; cdr3_nt: TGTGCCAGCGGAAGGGACTTGAACGTTGTTTACGAGCAGTACTTC
d_call: TRBD2; cdr3_length: 15; clone_size: -; v_call: TRBV7-6; j_call: TRBJ2-7; cdr3_aa: CASSLGPSGGYEQYF; cdr3_nt: TGTGCCAGCAGCCTAGGCCCTAGCGGGGGATACGAGCAGTACTTC
d_call: -; cdr3_length: 15; clone_size: -; v_call: TRBV6-5; j_call: TRBJ2-7; cdr3_aa: CASSNTGTWGDEQYF; cdr3_nt: TGTGCCAGCAGTAACACCGGGACCTGGGGGGACGAGCAGTACTTC
d_call: -; cdr3_length: 15; clone_size: many; v_call: TRBV11-2; j_call: TRBJ2-5; cdr3_aa: CASSLVGGMGETQYF; cdr3_nt: TGTGCCAGCAGCTTAGTTGGCGGGATGGGAGAGACCCAGTACTTC
d_call: TRBD1; cdr3_length: 13; clone_size: -; v_call: TRBV30; j_call: TRBJ1-2; cdr3_aa: CAWSGDREGGYTF; cdr3_nt: TGTGCCTGGAGCGGGGACAGGGAGGGTGGCTACACCTTC
d_call: TRBD2; cdr3_length: 14; clone_size: -; v_call: TRBV27; j_call: TRBJ2-1; cdr3_aa: CATRLAGGIVPQFF; cdr3_nt: TGTGCCACACGACTAGCGGGGGGTATAGTTCCACAGTTCTTC
d_call: -; cdr3_length: 14; clone_size: -; v_call: TRBV19; j_call: TRBJ1-1; cdr3_aa: CASSIISVNTEAFF; cdr3_nt: TGTGCCAGTAGTATTATCAGCGTAAACACTGAAGCTTTCTTT
d_call: -; cdr3_length: 14; clone_size: -; v_call: TRBV7-9; j_call: TRBJ2-1; cdr3_aa: CASSFRTTYNEQFF; cdr3_nt: TGTGCCAGCAGCTTCCGGACTACTTACAATGAGCAGTTCTTC
d_call: TRBD2; cdr3_length: 16; clone_size: -; v_call: TRBV13; j_call: TRBJ2-7; cdr3_aa: CASSFSLGLVIHEQYF; cdr3_nt: TGTGCCAGCAGCTTTTCTCTCGGACTAGTAATCCACGAGCAGTACTTC
d_call: -; cdr3_length: 15; clone_size: once; v_call: TRBV5-6; j_call: TRBJ2-3; cdr3_aa: CASSLGEGAGDTQYF; cdr3_nt: TGTGCCAGCAGCTTGGGTGAAGGGGCAGGAGATACGCAGTATTTT
d_call: -; cdr3_length: 14; clone_size: -; v_call: TRBV2; j_call: TRBJ1-2; cdr3_aa: CASSAQTVDYGYTF; cdr3_nt: TGTGCCAGCAGTGCTCAGACAGTGGACTATGGCTACACCTTC
d_call: TRBD2; cdr3_length: 16; clone_size: -; v_call: TRBV6-5; j_call: TRBJ2-3; cdr3_aa: CASSFRSGEPTDTQYF; cdr3_nt: TGTGCTAGCAGTTTCCGCAGCGGGGAGCCCACAGATACGCAGTATTTT
d_call: TRBD1; cdr3_length: 15; clone_size: -; v_call: TRBV6-5; j_call: TRBJ1-2; cdr3_aa: CASIGTGWTNYGYTF; cdr3_nt: TGTGCCAGCATCGGGACAGGGTGGACTAACTATGGCTACACCTTC
d_call: -; cdr3_length: 14; clone_size: large; v_call: TRBV4-1; j_call: TRBJ2-2; cdr3_aa: CASSQVPTGGELFF; cdr3_nt: TGCGCCAGCAGCCAAGTGCCGACTGGCGGGGAGCTGTTTTTT
d_call: TRBD2; cdr3_length: 18; clone_size: -; v_call: TRBV9; j_call: TRBJ2-1; cdr3_aa: CASSAGLWAGGSYNEQFF; cdr3_nt: TGTGCCAGCAGCGCGGGACTATGGGCGGGGGGCTCCTACAATGAGCAGTTCTTC
d_call: -; cdr3_length: 13; clone_size: -; v_call: TRBV13; j_call: TRBJ2-7; cdr3_aa: CASSPSSRYEQYF; cdr3_nt: TGTGCCAGCAGCCCGAGCTCTCGCTACGAGCAGTACTTC
d_call: TRBD2; cdr3_length: 13; clone_size: -; v_call: TRBV9; j_call: TRBJ2-1; cdr3_aa: CASRGGGEVGQFF; cdr3_nt: TGTGCCAGCAGGGGCGGGGGAGAAGTGGGGCAGTTCTTC
d_call: TRBD2; cdr3_length: 12; clone_size: -; v_call: TRBV6-4; j_call: TRBJ2-3; cdr3_aa: CASSLAGGGQYF; cdr3_nt: TGTGCCAGCAGTCTAGCGGGGGGCGGGCAGTATTTT
d_call: -; cdr3_length: 15; clone_size: few; v_call: TRBV11-2; j_call: TRBJ2-7; cdr3_aa: CASSLVGQPSYEQYF; cdr3_nt: TGTGCCAGCAGCTTAGTAGGACAGCCCTCCTACGAGCAGTACTTC
d_call: -; cdr3_length: 14; clone_size: -; v_call: TRBV5-6; j_call: TRBJ2-2; cdr3_aa: CASSLVVAPGELFF; cdr3_nt: TGTGCCAGCAGCTTGGTTGTAGCCCCCGGGGAGCTGTTTTTT
d_call: -; cdr3_length: 14; clone_size: -; v_call: TRBV27; j_call: TRBJ1-5; cdr3_aa: CASSLQGSNQPQHF; cdr3_nt: TGTGCCAGCAGTCTACAGGGAAGCAATCAGCCCCAGCATTTT
d_call: TRBD1; cdr3_length: 16; clone_size: -; v_call: TRBV4-3; j_call: TRBJ2-7; cdr3_aa: CASSQVSGGGSYEQYF; cdr3_nt: TGCGCCAGCAGCCAAGTCTCAGGGGGTGGCTCCTACGAGCAGTACTTC
d_call: -; cdr3_length: 15; clone_size: -; v_call: TRBV7-9; j_call: TRBJ1-6; cdr3_aa: CASSTWEGHNSPLHF; cdr3_nt: TGTGCCAGCAGCACCTGGGAGGGGCATAATTCACCCCTCCACTTT
d_call: -; cdr3_length: 15; clone_size: -; v_call: TRBV6-4; j_call: TRBJ2-1; cdr3_aa: CATSRGSGDYNEQFF; cdr3_nt: TGTGCCACCTCAAGGGGGAGCGGGGACTACAATGAGCAGTTCTTC
d_call: -; cdr3_length: 13; clone_size: -; v_call: TRBV6-6; j_call: TRBJ1-2; cdr3_aa: CASSPTGGYGYTF; cdr3_nt: TGTGCCAGCAGTCCTACCGGGGGGTATGGCTACACCTTC
d_call: TRBD1; cdr3_length: 16; clone_size: -; v_call: TRBV18; j_call: TRBJ2-5; cdr3_aa: CASSPDRGALGETQYF; cdr3_nt: TGTGCCAGCTCACCGGACAGGGGGGCCCTGGGAGAGACCCAGTACTTC
d_call: -; cdr3_length: 11; clone_size: -; v_call: TRBV5-1; j_call: TRBJ1-2; cdr3_aa: CASSLGLGYTF; cdr3_nt: TGCGCCAGCAGCTTGGGGCTTGGCTACACCTTC
d_call: TRBD2; cdr3_length: 15; clone_size: -; v_call: TRBV10-1; j_call: TRBJ2-3; cdr3_aa: CASSEVRGGTDTQYF; cdr3_nt: TGCGCCAGCAGTGAGGTTCGGGGGGGGACAGATACGCAGTATTTT
d_call: -; cdr3_length: 16; clone_size: -; v_call: TRBV28; j_call: TRBJ1-5; cdr3_aa: CASSPRRVVPDQPQHF; cdr3_nt: TGTGCCAGCAGTCCCCGGAGGGTAGTACCCGATCAGCCCCAGCATTTT
d_call: -; cdr3_length: 15; clone_size: -; v_call: TRBV4-1; j_call: TRBJ1-2; cdr3_aa: CASSQEEGRNYGYTF; cdr3_nt: TGCGCCAGCAGCCAAGAGGAAGGGAGAAACTATGGCTACACCTTC
d_call: -; cdr3_length: 20; clone_size: -; v_call: TRBV1; j_call: TRBJ1-1; cdr3_aa: CTRRGGGSGTGWTRNTEAFF; cdr3_nt: TGCACCAGAAGAGGGGGAGGCTCAGGGACAGGGTGGACCCGGAACACTGAAGCTTTCTTT
d_call: TRBD2; cdr3_length: 16; clone_size: -; v_call: TRBV15; j_call: TRBJ2-1; cdr3_aa: CATSSWTSGGSDEQFF; cdr3_nt: TGTGCCACCAGCAGCTGGACTAGCGGGGGTTCCGATGAGCAGTTCTTC
d_call: -; cdr3_length: 12; clone_size: -; v_call: TRBV13; j_call: TRBJ1-3; cdr3_aa: CASSLDGDTIYF; cdr3_nt: TGTGCCAGCAGCTTAGACGGGGACACCATATATTTT
d_call: -; cdr3_length: 14; clone_size: once; v_call: TRBV9; j_call: TRBJ1-1; cdr3_aa: CASSVSSGGPEAFF; cdr3_nt: TGTGCCAGCAGCGTAAGTTCGGGGGGCCCTGAAGCTTTCTTT
d_call: -; cdr3_length: 12; clone_size: -; v_call: TRBV7-2; j_call: TRBJ1-5; cdr3_aa: CASSFTGQPQHF; cdr3_nt: TGTGCCAGCAGCTTCACAGGGCAGCCCCAGCATTTT
d_call: -; cdr3_length: 14; clone_size: -; v_call: TRBV2; j_call: TRBJ2-3; cdr3_aa: CASNPGLSTDTQYF; cdr3_nt: TGTGCCAGCAATCCGGGACTTAGCACAGATACGCAGTATTTT
d_call: TRBD1; cdr3_length: 14; clone_size: -; v_call: TRBV2; j_call: TRBJ2-7; cdr3_aa: CASRSQGGAWEQYF; cdr3_nt: TGTGCCAGCCGCTCACAGGGGGGCGCCTGGGAGCAGTACTTC
d_call: -; cdr3_length: 13; clone_size: -; v_call: TRBV6-5; j_call: TRBJ2-2; cdr3_aa: CASSLLEAGELFF; cdr3_nt: TGTGCCAGCAGCCTACTCGAGGCCGGGGAGCTGTTTTTT
d_call: -; cdr3_length: 15; clone_size: -; v_call: TRBV18; j_call: TRBJ2-1; cdr3_aa: CASSQYQFPYNEQFF; cdr3_nt: TGTGCCAGCTCACAGTATCAGTTCCCCTACAATGAGCAGTTCTTC
d_call: TRBD1; cdr3_length: 13; clone_size: -; v_call: TRBV19; j_call: TRBJ2-1; cdr3_aa: CASSTGTALERVF; cdr3_nt: TGTGCCAGTAGTACCGGGACAGCCCTTGAGAGGGTCTTC
d_call: TRBD2; cdr3_length: 16; clone_size: -; v_call: TRBV10-3; j_call: TRBJ2-1; cdr3_aa: CAIRSSGGPSYNEQFF; cdr3_nt: TGTGCCATCAGGAGTAGCGGGGGGCCCTCCTACAATGAGCAGTTCTTC
d_call: TRBD2; cdr3_length: 15; clone_size: -; v_call: TRBV4-1; j_call: TRBJ2-3; cdr3_aa: CASSQAGTSFSSQYF; cdr3_nt: TGCGCCAGCAGCCAAGCCGGGACTAGCTTTTCATCGCAGTATTTT